One and the same sample provided the 17 T cell receptor beta chains below, sequenced in a study of blood T cell repertoires in COVID-19. Sequenced by immunoSEQ multiplex PCR; TCRdb stores in-frame clones only, minus some. The data contain hundreds of thousands of clones, 75% to 90% of them singletons. The source material was peripheral blood. These TCRs come from a woman aged 40 to 50 who had recovered from COVID-19.

This chain joins TRBV3-1 (or the pseudogene TRBV3-2) and TRBJ1-5; the D gene is possibly TRBD1 (5 bases). This CDR3 has 17 residues. V was trimmed by 1 base and J by 5 bases, leaving 18 bases between them. Germline CDR1 reads LGHDT; CDR2 reads YNNKEL (reference sequence). Written as DNA, the CDR3 is TGTGCCAGCAGCCAAGGACCCACGGGGGGATATTATCAGCCCCAGCATTTT. It specifies CASSQGPTGGYYQPQHF.

This clone has more than one count but fewer than ten. This sequence joins TRBV13 and TRBJ1-6; 9 bases fit TRBD1. This CDR3 has 16 residues. After removal of 5 bases from V and 5 bases from J, the junction contained 7 bases not matched to a gene. Germline CDR1 is PRHDT and CDR2 is FYEKMQ (reference sequence). As DNA, the CDR3 is TGTGCCAGCAGCCGAAACCGGGACAGGGATAATTCACCCCTCCACTTT. As protein: CASSRNRDRDNSPLHF.

V and J are TRBV5-4 and TRBJ1-5; TRBD1 is a possible D gene (5 bases). Germline lookup yields CDR1 SGHNT and CDR2 YYREEE (reference sequence). The CDR3 is 15 residues long. Trimming removed 0 bases from V and 1 base from J, with 8 bases in between. The CDR3 spells CASSLGGGSNQPQHF. In DNA, the CDR3 is TGTGCCAGCAGCTTGGGGGGGGGAAGCAATCAGCCCCAGCATTTT.

Notes on this clone: At one end, the junction sequence differs from germline, possibly due to a read error. V and J are TRBV7-8 and TRBJ2-5, with a weak D call TRBD1 (6 bases). This CDR3 has 13 residues. In germline, CDR1 is SGHVS, CDR2 FQNEAQ. The chain's CDR3 is CASSLGGQGTQYF. CDR3 nucleotides: TGTGCCAGCAGCTTAGGGGGGCAAGGGACCCAGTACTTC.

This chain uses TRBV5-4 with TRBJ2-5; 11 nucleotides match TRBD2. Germline V gene data show CDR1 as SGHNT and CDR2 as YYREEE (reference sequence). V lost 4 bases to trimming and J lost 0 bases; unmatched junction nucleotides: 2. This CDR3 has 15 amino acids. The CDR3 region has the DNA TGTGCCAGCAGCCTACTAGCGGGGGACCAAGAGACCCAGTACTTC. Residues: CASSLLAGDQETQYF.

The chain carries TRBV5-1 and TRBJ2-1; 7 bases are a match to TRBD1. The J segment lost 10 bases and the V segment lost 2 bases, leaving 6 bases of the junction unmatched. Germline CDR1 reads SGHRS; CDR2 reads YFSETQ. CDR3 length equals 13 residues. This CDR3 is CASSLQGSGEQFF. The CDR3 DNA sequence: TGCGCCAGCAGCTTACAGGGGTCTGGAGAGCAGTTCTTC.

The chain is built from TRBV5-1 and TRBJ2-7; 7 nucleotides align to TRBD1. V lost 4 bases to trimming and J lost 4 bases; unmatched junction nucleotides: 11. The CDR3 has 15 residues. Germline V lookup: CDR1 SGHRS, CDR2 YFSETQ. The DNA for the CDR3 is TGCGCCAGCAGCCCCCGTCAGGGGGTCGGTTACGAGCAGTACTTC. Translated: CASSPRQGVGYEQYF.

The CDR3 DNA follows: TGTGCCAGTATTGTCGCCAGGGGATACACCGGGGAGCTGTTTTTT. It yields the protein CASIVARGYTGELFF. The chain uses TRBV19 and TRBJ2-2; TRBD1 might be the D (6 bases). This CDR3 contains 15 residues. CDR1 LNHDA and CDR2 SQIVND come from the germline V gene (reference sequence). The V gene lost 7 bases and the J gene lost 3 bases, with 15 bases spanning the gap.

CDR3 in amino acids: CASGSGGTSTDTQYF. The CDR3 nucleotides read TGTGCTAGTGGCTCGGGGGGGACTAGCACAGATACGCAGTATTTT. The chain carries TRBV12-5 and TRBJ2-3; 8 nucleotides match TRBD2. Trimming at V came to 6 bases and at J to 0 bases, leaving 5 bases not matched to a gene. CDR1 is LGHNT and CDR2 is FRNRAP in the germline V gene. The CDR3 spans 15 residues.

V usage is TRBV30 and J usage is TRBJ2-7; D perhaps matches TRBD2 (6 bases). The CDR3 contains 15 residues. The germline CDR1 and CDR2 sequences are GTSNPN and SVGIG (reference sequence). The ends were cut back, 3 bases at V and 5 bases at J, with 20 bases in the middle. CDR3 sequence: CAWSHIGRGWNEQYF. The DNA for the CDR3 is TGTGCCTGGAGCCATATCGGACGGGGGTGGAACGAGCAGTACTTC.

This clone was detected only once. The V call is TRBV2, the J call TRBJ2-1; TRBD1 is a possible D gene (6 bases). CDR3 length equals 16 residues. CDR1 is SNHLY and CDR2 is FYNNEI in the germline V gene. V was trimmed by 6 bases and J by 5 bases, leaving 20 bases between them. The CDR3 loop is CASSPFQGNRNNEQFF. DNA of the CDR3: TGTGCCAGCAGCCCCTTTCAGGGGAATAGGAACAATGAGCAGTTCTTC.

The rearrangement joins TRBV5-1 to TRBJ2-6, with no clear D. The V gene's germline CDR1 is SGHRS and CDR2 YFSETQ. CDR3 length: 16 residues. V lost 4 bases to trimming and J lost 0 bases, with 11 bases between them. CDR3 sequence (DNA): TGCGCCAGCAGCGGCGTCTGGAGCTCTGGGGCCAACGTCCTGACTTTC. Translating it yields CASSGVWSSGANVLTF.

About this clone itself: Mismatch with germline at one junction end may stem from a read error. The rearrangement uses TRBV7-7 and TRBJ2-7; D may be TRBD1 (6 bases). The CDR3 is 14 amino acids. The germline V gene encodes CDR1 SSHAT and CDR2 FNYEAQ (reference sequence). The DNA of the CDR3 is TGTGCTAGCAGCCCGGACAGCCAGGGCCACGAGCAGTACTTC. Its translation: CASSPDSQGHEQYF.

V usage is TRBV6-2 or TRBV6-3 and J usage is TRBJ2-7, with a tentative D call TRBD2 (6 bases). V dropped 2 bases and J dropped 0 bases, with 11 bases sitting between them. Germline CDR1 and CDR2: MNHEY and SVGEGT. The CDR3 has 15 residues. The CDR3 here is CASSYLGGDSYEQYF. The CDR3, as DNA: TGTGCCAGCAGTTACCTAGGCGGGGACTCCTACGAGCAGTACTTC.

The chain links TRBV5-6 to TRBJ2-7; a possible D gene is TRBD1 (6 bases). This CDR3 contains 15 residues. Trimming shortened V by 5 bases and J by 2 bases, and 17 bases separated the two germline ends. Germline values: CDR1 SGHDT, CDR2 YYEEEE. CDR3: CASRGAHSDPYEQYF. The DNA for the CDR3 is TGTGCCAGCAGGGGGGCTCATTCAGACCCCTACGAGCAGTACTTC.

The V gene is TRBV11-2, the J gene TRBJ2-3; TRBD1 matches at 10 bases. V lost 3 bases, J lost 1 base, and 4 bases stayed unmatched. This CDR3 region has 16 residues. Per the germline V gene, CDR1 is SGHAT and CDR2 is FQNNGV. CDR3 DNA sequence: TGTGCCAGCAGCTTCTCCGGGACAGGGGGCACAGATACGCAGTATTTT. Its protein is CASSFSGTGGTDTQYF.

J is TRBJ1-2 and V is TRBV19; 10 bases line up with TRBD1. The germline gives CDR1 LNHDA, CDR2 SQIVND (reference sequence). Trimming cost V 3 bases and J 8 bases; bases outside gene matches: 12. The CDR3 length is 16 residues. This CDR3 reads CASSIPGDRGSRGYTF. Written as DNA, the CDR3 is TGTGCCAGTAGTATCCCCGGGGACAGGGGATCGAGGGGCTACACCTTC.